This T cell receptor beta chain was identified during a study of shared clonotypes between healthy human individuals. Study findings and constraints: Generally, naive subsets came out with larger estimated richness than memory subsets.

Germline V gene data show CDR1 as MNHEY and CDR2 as SMNVEV (reference sequence). The CDR3 spans 16 residues. The V end lost 2 bases, the J end lost 4 bases, and 15 bases lay between the germline ends. The naive CD8 subset, CD45RO-negative cells positively selected for CCR7, excluded terminally differentiated effector memory CD45RA+ cells. Some clones are missing from TCRdb's copy, which holds only in-frame ones; the method was immunoSEQ multiplex PCR. The data show about 700,000 clones, with roughly 94% seen just once and 24% held by the top ten. With regard to this clone: Its target is unknown.

The sample comprised naive CD8+ T cells sorted from blood. The chain couples TRBV27 to TRBJ1-5; D perhaps matches TRBD1 (5 bases). The clonotype comes from a man aged 25-45 years in good health. CDR3 region: CASSLVGTRGNQPQHF. CDR3 DNA sequence: TGTGCCAGCAGTTTAGTTGGGACCCGCGGTAATCAGCCCCAGCATTTT.